The source of this T cell receptor beta chain is a study of T cells in localized non-small cell lung cancer. Findings and caveats of the study: A median of about 52 clones ranked among the top 100 in tumor appeared in adjacent lung.

Generated by immunoSEQ multiplex PCR, the TCRdb table keeps only in-frame clones and is missing some. The repertoire holds around 69,000 clones, with roughly 90% as singletons. Worth noting for this clone: Its antigen remains unknown.

This CDR3 has 15 amino acids. Germline loops: CDR1 SGHRS, CDR2 YFSETQ. Trimming left V 0 bases short and J 7 bases short, with 14 bases between. V usage is TRBV5-1 and J usage is TRBJ1-5; D perhaps matches TRBD1 (5 bases). This specimen was peripheral blood, taken before any cancer treatment. The receptor was derived from a woman aged 35 to 75 with stage I lung adenocarcinoma. The CDR3 region is CASSLEGDVSQPQHF. CDR3 nucleotide sequence: TGCGCCAGCAGCTTGGAAGGGGATGTGAGCCAGCCCCAGCATTTT.